What follows is one TCR beta chain and its context. The sample comes from a study of blood T cell repertoires in COVID-19. In the source study's methods: The assay estimated nucleated cells by amplifying reference gene primers. Here immunoSEQ multiplex PCR was the method, and the copy in TCRdb shows in-frame clones only, minus some. The DNA was the basis for D and trimming; V, J and clone size are from that table. Of some 170,000 clones detected, about 79% appear once; the ten largest clones hold around 15%. This CDR3 is built from 16 residues. Germline CDR1 reads LNHDA; CDR2 reads SQIVND (reference sequence). V was trimmed by 7 bases and J by 1 base, leaving 17 bases between them. Cohort 3 recovery required two negative PCRs, clearance, or symptom resolution.

The rearrangement links TRBV19 to TRBJ1-3; D ambiguous. This receptor was obtained from a man in his fifties who had recovered from COVID-19. The sample consisted of PBMCs or T cells enriched from blood (not recorded which). The CDR3 sequence is CASISPQRGSGNTIYF. The CDR3 DNA sequence: TGTGCCAGTATCTCACCCCAACGGGGATCTGGAAACACCATATATTTT.